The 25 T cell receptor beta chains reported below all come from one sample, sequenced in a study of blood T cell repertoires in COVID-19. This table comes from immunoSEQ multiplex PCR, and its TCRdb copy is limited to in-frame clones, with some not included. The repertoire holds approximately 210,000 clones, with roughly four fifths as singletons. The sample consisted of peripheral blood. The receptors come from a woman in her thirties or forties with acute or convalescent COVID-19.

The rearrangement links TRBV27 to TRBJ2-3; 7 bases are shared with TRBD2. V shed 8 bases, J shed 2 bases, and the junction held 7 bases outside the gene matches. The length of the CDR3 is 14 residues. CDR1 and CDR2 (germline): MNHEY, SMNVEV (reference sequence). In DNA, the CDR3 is TGTGCCAGCGGGGAGGGCTTATACACAGATACGCAGTATTTT. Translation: CASGEGLYTDTQYF.

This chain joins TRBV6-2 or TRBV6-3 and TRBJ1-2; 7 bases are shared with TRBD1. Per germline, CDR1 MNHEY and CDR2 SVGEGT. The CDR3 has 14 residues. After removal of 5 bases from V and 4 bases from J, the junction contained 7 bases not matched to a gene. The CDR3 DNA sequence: TGTGCCAGCAGTCCACAGGGGAAACTCTATGGCTACACCTTC. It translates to CASSPQGKLYGYTF.

The DNA for the CDR3 is TGTGCCAGCAGCTCCACGGGACTAGCGGGGGGCGCTAGCACAGATACGCAGTATTTT. Its protein is CASSSTGLAGGASTDTQYF. This sequence joins TRBV7-3 and TRBJ2-3, with 15 bases that match TRBD2. With V trimmed by 4 bases and J by 0 bases, 8 bases remained unmatched. The CDR3 covers 19 residues. The germline V gene encodes CDR1 SGHTA and CDR2 FQGTGA.

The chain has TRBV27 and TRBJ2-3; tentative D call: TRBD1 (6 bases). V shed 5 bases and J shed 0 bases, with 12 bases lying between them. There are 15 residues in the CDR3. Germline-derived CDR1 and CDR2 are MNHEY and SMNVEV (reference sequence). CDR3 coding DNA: TGTGCCAGCAGTGAACAGGGTACTAGCACAGATACGCAGTATTTT. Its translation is CASSEQGTSTDTQYF.

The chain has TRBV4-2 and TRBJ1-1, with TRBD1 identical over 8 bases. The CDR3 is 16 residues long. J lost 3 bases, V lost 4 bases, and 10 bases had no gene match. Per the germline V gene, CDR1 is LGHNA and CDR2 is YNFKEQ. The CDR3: CASSPSRRGRDTEAFF. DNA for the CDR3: TGTGCCAGCAGCCCAAGCCGCAGGGGGCGCGACACTGAAGCTTTCTTT.

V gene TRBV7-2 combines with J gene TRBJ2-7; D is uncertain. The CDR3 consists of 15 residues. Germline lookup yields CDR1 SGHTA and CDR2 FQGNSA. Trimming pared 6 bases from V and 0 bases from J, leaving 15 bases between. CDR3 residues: CASSLQVASSYEQYF. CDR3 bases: TGTGCCAGCAGTTTGCAAGTGGCCTCCTCCTACGAGCAGTACTTC.

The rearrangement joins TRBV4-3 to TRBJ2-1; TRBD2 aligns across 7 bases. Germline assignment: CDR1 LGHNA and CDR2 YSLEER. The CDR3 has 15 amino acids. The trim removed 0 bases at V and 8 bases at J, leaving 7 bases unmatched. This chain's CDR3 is CASSQDRRESDEQFF. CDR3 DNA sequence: TGCGCCAGCAGCCAAGATCGGCGGGAGAGCGATGAGCAGTTCTTC.

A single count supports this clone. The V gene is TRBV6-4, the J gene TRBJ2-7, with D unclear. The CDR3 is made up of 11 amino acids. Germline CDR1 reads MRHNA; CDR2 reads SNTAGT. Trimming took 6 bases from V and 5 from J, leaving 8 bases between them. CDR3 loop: CASRYYHEQYF. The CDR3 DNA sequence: TGTGCCAGCAGATACTACCACGAGCAGTACTTC.

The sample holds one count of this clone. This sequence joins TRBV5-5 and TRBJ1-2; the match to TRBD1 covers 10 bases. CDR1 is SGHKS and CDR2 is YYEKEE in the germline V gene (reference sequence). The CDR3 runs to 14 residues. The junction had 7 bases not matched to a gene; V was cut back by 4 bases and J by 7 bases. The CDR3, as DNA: TGTGCCAGCAGCGCCGGGACAGGGGATCGTGGCTACACCTTC. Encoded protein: CASSAGTGDRGYTF.

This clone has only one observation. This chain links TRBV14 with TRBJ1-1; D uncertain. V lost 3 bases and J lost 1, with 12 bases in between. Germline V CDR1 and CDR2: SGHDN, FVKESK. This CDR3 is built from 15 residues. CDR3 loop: CASSHLTSGNTEAFF. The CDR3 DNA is TGTGCCAGCAGCCACCTAACCTCAGGGAACACTGAAGCTTTCTTT. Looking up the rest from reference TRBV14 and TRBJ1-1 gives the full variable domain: EAGVTQFPSHSVIEKGQTVTLRCDPISGHDNLYWYRRVMGKEIKFLLHFVKESKQDESGMPNNRFLAERTGGTYSTLKVQPAELEDSGVYFCASSHLTSGNTEAFFGQGTRLTVV.

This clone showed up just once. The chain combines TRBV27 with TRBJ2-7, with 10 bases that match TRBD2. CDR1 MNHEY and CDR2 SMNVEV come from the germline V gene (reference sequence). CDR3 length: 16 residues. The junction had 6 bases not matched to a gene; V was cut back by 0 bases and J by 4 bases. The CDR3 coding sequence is TGTGCCAGCAGTTTATCGATTAGCGGGAGGCCTTACGAGCAGTACTTC. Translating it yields CASSLSISGRPYEQYF.

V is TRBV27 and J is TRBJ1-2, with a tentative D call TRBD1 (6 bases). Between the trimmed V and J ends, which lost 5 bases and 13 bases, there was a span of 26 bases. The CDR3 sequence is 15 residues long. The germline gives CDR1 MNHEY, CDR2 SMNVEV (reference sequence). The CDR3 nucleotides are TGTGCCAGCAGTCCGAAAGTTGGGGACACCCTGGCAAGCACCTTC. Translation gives CASSPKVGDTLASTF.

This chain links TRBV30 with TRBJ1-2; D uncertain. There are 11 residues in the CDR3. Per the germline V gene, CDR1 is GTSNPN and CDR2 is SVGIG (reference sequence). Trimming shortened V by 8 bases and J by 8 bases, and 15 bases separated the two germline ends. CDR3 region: CARLGAEGYTF. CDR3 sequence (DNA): TGTGCCCGTTTGGGTGCGGAGGGCTACACCTTC.

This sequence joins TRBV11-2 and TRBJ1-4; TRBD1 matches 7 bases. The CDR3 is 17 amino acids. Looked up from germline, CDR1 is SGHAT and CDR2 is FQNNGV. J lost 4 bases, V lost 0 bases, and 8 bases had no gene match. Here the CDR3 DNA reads TGTGCCAGCAGCTTAGACAGCGACAGGGACCTTAATGAAAAACTGTTTTTT. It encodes CASSLDSDRDLNEKLFF.

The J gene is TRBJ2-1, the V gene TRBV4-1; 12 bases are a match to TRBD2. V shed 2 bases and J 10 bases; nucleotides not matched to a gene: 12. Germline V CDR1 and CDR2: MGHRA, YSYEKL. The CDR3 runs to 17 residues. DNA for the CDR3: TGCGCCAGCAGCCAACTTACTCAAAGGACTAGCGGGATGGAGCAGTTCTTC. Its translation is CASSQLTQRTSGMEQFF.

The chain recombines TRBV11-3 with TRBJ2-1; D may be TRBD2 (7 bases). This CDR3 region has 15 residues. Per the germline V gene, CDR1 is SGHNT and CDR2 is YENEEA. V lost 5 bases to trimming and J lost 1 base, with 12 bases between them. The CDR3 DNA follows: TGTGCCAGCAGCGCTCGGGGGGCGTCCTACAATGAGCAGTTCTTC. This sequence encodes CASSARGASYNEQFF. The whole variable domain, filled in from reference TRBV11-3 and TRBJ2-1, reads EAGVVQSPRYKIIEKKQPVAFWCNPISGHNTLYWYLQNLGQGPELLIRYENEEAVDDSQLPKDRFSAERLKGVDSTLKIQPAELGDSAVYLCASSARGASYNEQFFGPGTRLTVL.

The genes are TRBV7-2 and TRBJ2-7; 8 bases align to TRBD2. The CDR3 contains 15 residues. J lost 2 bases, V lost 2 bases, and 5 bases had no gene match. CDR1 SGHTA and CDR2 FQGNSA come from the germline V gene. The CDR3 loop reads CASSLSLAGTYEQYF. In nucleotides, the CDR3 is TGTGCCAGCAGCTTAAGTCTAGCGGGCACCTACGAGCAGTACTTC.

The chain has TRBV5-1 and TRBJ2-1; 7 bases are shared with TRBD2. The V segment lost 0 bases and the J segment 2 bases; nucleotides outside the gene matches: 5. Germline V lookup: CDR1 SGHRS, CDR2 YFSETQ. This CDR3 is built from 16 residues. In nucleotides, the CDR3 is TGCGCCAGCAGCTTGGTAGGGCGGGAGCCCTACAATGAGCAGTTCTTC. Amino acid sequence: CASSLVGREPYNEQFF.

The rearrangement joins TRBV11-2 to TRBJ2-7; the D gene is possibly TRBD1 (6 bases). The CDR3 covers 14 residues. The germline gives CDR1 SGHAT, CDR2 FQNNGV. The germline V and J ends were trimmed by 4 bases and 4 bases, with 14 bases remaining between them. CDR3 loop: CASSSSGAFYEQYF. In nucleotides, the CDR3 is TGTGCCAGCAGCTCCTCAGGGGCGTTTTACGAGCAGTACTTC.

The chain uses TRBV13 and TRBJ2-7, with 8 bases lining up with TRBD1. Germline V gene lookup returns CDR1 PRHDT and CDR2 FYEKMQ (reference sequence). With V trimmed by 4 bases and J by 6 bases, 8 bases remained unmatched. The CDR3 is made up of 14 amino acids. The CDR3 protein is CASSYRTGLVEQYF. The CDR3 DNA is TGTGCCAGCAGCTATCGGACAGGGCTCGTCGAGCAGTACTTC.

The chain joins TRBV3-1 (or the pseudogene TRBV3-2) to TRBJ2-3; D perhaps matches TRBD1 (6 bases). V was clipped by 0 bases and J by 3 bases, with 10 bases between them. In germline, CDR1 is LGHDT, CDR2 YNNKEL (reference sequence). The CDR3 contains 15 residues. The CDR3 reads CASSQDRGGTDTQYF. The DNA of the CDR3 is TGTGCCAGCAGCCAAGACAGGGGTGGGACAGATACGCAGTATTTT.

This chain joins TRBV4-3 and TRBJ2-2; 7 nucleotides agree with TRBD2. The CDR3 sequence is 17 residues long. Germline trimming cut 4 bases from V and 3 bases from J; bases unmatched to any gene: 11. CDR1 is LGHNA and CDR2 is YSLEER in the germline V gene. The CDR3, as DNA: TGCGCCAGCAGCCCCCGGGGGGTGGGGTATGACACCGGGGAGCTGTTTTTT. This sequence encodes CASSPRGVGYDTGELFF.

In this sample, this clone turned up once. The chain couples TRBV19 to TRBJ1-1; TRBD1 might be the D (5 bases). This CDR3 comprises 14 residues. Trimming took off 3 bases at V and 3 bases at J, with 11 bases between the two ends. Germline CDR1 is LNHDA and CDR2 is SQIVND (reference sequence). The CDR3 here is CASSMLGGDTEAFF. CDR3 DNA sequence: TGTGCCAGTAGTATGTTGGGGGGAGACACTGAAGCTTTCTTT.

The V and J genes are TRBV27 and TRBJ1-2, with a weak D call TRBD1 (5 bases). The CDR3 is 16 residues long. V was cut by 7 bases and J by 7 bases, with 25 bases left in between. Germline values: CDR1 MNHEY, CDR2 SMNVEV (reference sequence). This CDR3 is CASTFGAGGHGGGYTF. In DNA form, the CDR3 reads TGTGCCAGCACTTTCGGGGCGGGGGGTCACGGCGGTGGCTACACCTTC.

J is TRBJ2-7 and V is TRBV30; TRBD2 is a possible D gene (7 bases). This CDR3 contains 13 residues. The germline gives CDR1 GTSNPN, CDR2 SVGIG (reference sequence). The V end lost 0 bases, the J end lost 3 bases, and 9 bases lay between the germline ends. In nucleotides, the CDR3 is TGTGCCTGGAGTGTAGGGGGGGACTACGAGCAGTACTTC. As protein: CAWSVGGDYEQYF.